The entry below gives a single T cell receptor (beta chain) sequence along with its context. Per the study methods: Amplifying reference gene primers gave estimates of nucleated cell counts. Libraries were prepared by immunoSEQ multiplex PCR; TCRdb keeps only in-frame clonotypes and omits some of them. The V and J calls and clone size were taken over from that table, and D and trimming were inferred from the DNA. The sample consists of approximately 530,000 clones, about 89% of them appearing once. The junction had 19 bases not matched to a gene; V was cut back by 3 bases and J by 8 bases. Germline V gene data show CDR1 as SGHRS and CDR2 as YFSETQ. The length of the CDR3 is 17 residues. This sample is part of a study of blood T cell repertoires in COVID-19. Study-wide context: Acute and convalescent COVID-19 specimens originated in the United States, Italy and Spain. Sources were T cells, B-cell-depleted T cells, or PBMCs; the material itself was cDNA or gDNA.

The sequence derives from a woman aged 45-65 years with COVID-19, enrolled during active disease. The sequencing sample was made of peripheral blood. This chain links TRBV5-1 with TRBJ1-2; 7 bases are a match to TRBD1. The DNA of the CDR3 is TGCGCCAGCAGCTCGTCCGGGACAGACCGCTGGGGTACGGGCTACACCTTC. Encoded protein: CASSSSGTDRWGTGYTF.